One and the same sample provided the 12 T cell receptor beta chains below, sequenced in a study of shared clonotypes between healthy human individuals. The assay was immunoSEQ multiplex PCR, and TCRdb's table has in-frame clones only and misses some. The sample lists 850,000 to 1,200,000 clones, approximately 72% seen once, with 1.2% to 1.5% in the top ten. What was sequenced was memory CD4+ T cells sorted from blood. Indicated subset: CD45RA-negative fraction. Receptors originate from a young man in good health.

The rearrangement uses TRBV2 and TRBJ2-5; 10 positions agree with TRBD2. Germline CDR1 is SNHLY and CDR2 is FYNNEI. Trimming cost V 8 bases and J 5 bases; bases outside gene matches: 11. The CDR3 sequence is 15 residues long. Written as DNA, the CDR3 is TGTGCCAGCGGGAGTCCGGGACTAGCGTCGGAGACCCAGTACTTC. Translation gives CASGSPGLASETQYF.

Note on this clone: Other nucleotide sequences from this sample produce the same CDR3. The chain recombines TRBV10-3 with TRBJ1-1, with D unresolved. V lost 0 bases and J 1 base, leaving 6 bases between the germline ends. Germline V gene sequence: CDR1 ENHRY, CDR2 SYGVKD. This CDR3 is 14 amino acids long. CDR3 in DNA: TGTGCCATCAGTGAGTCCGGCCCGAACACTGAAGCTTTCTTT. Translating it yields CAISESGPNTEAFF.

This chain uses TRBV9 with TRBJ2-1; 14 bases are shared with TRBD2. CDR1 SGDLS and CDR2 YYNGEE come from the germline V gene. Unmatched junction bases numbered 4, after V lost 3 bases and J lost 8 bases. CDR3 length: 15 amino acids. The CDR3 reads CASSGGTSGSYEQFF. The CDR3 DNA reads as TGTGCCAGCAGCGGAGGGACTAGCGGGAGCTATGAGCAGTTCTTC.

There are a few counts of this clone. The gene calls are TRBV29-1 and TRBJ2-7; D is unclear. Between the trimmed V and J ends, which lost 7 bases and 0 bases, there was a span of 16 bases. Germline V gene lookup returns CDR1 SQVTM and CDR2 ANQGSEA. This CDR3 is built from 14 residues. CDR3: CSARPSRTSYEQYF. DNA of the CDR3: TGCAGCGCGCGTCCTTCTCGGACCTCCTACGAGCAGTACTTC.

V gene TRBV18 combines with J gene TRBJ1-2, with unresolved D. V was trimmed by 2 bases and J by 4 bases, leaving 14 bases between them. The CDR3 is made up of 15 amino acids. Germline-derived CDR1 and CDR2 are KGHSH and LQKENI. The CDR3 reads CASSPGATNSYGYTF. DNA for the CDR3: TGTGCCAGCTCACCAGGAGCTACCAACTCCTATGGCTACACCTTC.

The V gene is TRBV30, the J gene TRBJ2-7; weak D call: TRBD2 (6 bases). The germline gives CDR1 GTSNPN, CDR2 SVGIG (reference sequence). Trimming left V 0 bases short and J 4 bases short, with 13 bases between. CDR3 size: 14 residues. CDR3 loop: CAWSVGGDPYEQYF. Written as DNA, the CDR3 is TGTGCCTGGAGTGTGGGCGGGGATCCTTACGAGCAGTACTTC.

The table lists this clone with a few counts. V is TRBV5-8 and J is TRBJ2-7; 12 bases are shared with TRBD2. Germline V CDR1 and CDR2: SGHTS, YDEGEE. V shed 4 bases and J 6 bases; nucleotides not matched to a gene: 5. There are 14 residues in the CDR3. CDR3 in DNA: TGTGCCAGCAGCATACTAGCGGGAGGAAGCGAGCAGTACTTC. This encodes CASSILAGGSEQYF.

This chain connects TRBV5-1 to TRBJ2-1; no clear D gene. This CDR3 comprises 15 residues. Germline V gene data show CDR1 as SGHRS and CDR2 as YFSETQ. Trimming removed 0 bases at V and 0 bases at J, with 7 bases between. CDR3 in DNA: TGCGCCAGCAGCTTGGTGTCTGCCTCCTACAATGAGCAGTTCTTC. It codes for CASSLVSASYNEQFF.

This chain uses TRBV5-6 with TRBJ1-1, with D perhaps matching TRBD1 (5 bases). This CDR3 spans 14 amino acids. Trimming stripped 8 bases from V and 1 base from J, with 15 bases between. Germline loops: CDR1 SGHDT, CDR2 YYEEEE. For the CDR3, the DNA is TGTGCCAGTCTCTGGAGGGACGCGAACACTGAAGCTTTCTTT. This gives the protein CASLWRDANTEAFF.

Remarks on this clone: A much more abundant neighbour one base away suggests this may be a read error. The sample holds other DNA sequences that translate to the same CDR3. The chain uses TRBV7-9 and TRBJ2-7; D not resolved. CDR3 size: 11 residues. V was trimmed by 2 bases and J by 4 bases, leaving 3 bases between them. Germline CDR1 and CDR2: SEHNR and FQNEAQ (reference sequence). For the CDR3, the DNA is TGTGCCAGCAGCTTATATTACGAGCAGTACTTC. Translated: CASSLYYEQYF.

This clone was recorded at least ten times. V usage is TRBV18 and J usage is TRBJ1-2; a weak D match, TRBD1 (6 bases). The CDR3 covers 16 residues. Germline CDR1 is KGHSH and CDR2 is LQKENI. V was shortened by 3 bases and J by 6 bases, with 20 bases between the two germline ends. The DNA for the CDR3 is TGTGCCAGCTCACCGTTGAAGTCAGGGGTAAAGAATGGCTACACCTTC. This sequence encodes CASSPLKSGVKNGYTF.

Comments on this clone: This sample includes further DNA sequences coding for the same CDR3. The chain combines TRBV27 with TRBJ2-5, with D maybe TRBD1 (6 bases). The CDR3 loop spans 13 amino acids. The germline V gene encodes CDR1 MNHEY and CDR2 SMNVEV (reference sequence). V lost 6 bases to trimming and J lost 2 bases, with 10 bases between them. For the CDR3, the DNA is TGTGCCAGCAGGAAAACAGGGCAAGAGACCCAGTACTTC. It codes for CASRKTGQETQYF.